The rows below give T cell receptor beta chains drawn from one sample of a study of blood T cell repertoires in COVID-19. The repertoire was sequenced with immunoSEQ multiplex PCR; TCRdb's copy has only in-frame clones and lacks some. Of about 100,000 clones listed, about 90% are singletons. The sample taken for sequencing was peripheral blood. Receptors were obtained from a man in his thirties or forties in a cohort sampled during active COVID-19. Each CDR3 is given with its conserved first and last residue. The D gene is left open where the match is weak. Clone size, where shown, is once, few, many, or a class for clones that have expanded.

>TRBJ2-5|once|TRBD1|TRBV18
CASSQTGGGETQYF
TGTGCCAGCTCACAGACAGGGGGCGGTGAGACCCAGTACTTC
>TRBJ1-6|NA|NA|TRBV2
CASEWRNSPLHF
TGTGCCAGCGAGTGGCGGAATTCACCCCTCCACTTT
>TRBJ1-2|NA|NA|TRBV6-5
CASTNQQYYGYTF
TGTGCCAGCACCAACCAACAGTACTATGGCTACACCTTC
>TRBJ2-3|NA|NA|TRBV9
CASSVLSFTDTQYF
TGTGCCAGCAGCGTATTGTCCTTCACAGATACGCAGTATTTT
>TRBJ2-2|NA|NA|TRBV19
CASRVDPGTGELFF
TGTGCCAGTAGGGTGGATCCGGGCACCGGGGAGCTGTTTTTT
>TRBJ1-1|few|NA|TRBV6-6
CASRALMNTEAFF
TGTGCCAGCAGAGCCCTTATGAACACTGAAGCTTTCTTT
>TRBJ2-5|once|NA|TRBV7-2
CASSLERETQYF
TGTGCCAGCAGCTTAGAACGGGAGACCCAGTACTTC
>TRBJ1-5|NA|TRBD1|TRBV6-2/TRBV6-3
CASSYSGTGAFNQPQHF
TGTGCCAGCAGTTACTCGGGGACAGGGGCCTTCAATCAGCCCCAGCATTTT
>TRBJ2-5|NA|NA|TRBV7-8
CASSLDNRQETQYF
TGTGCCAGCAGCTTAGATAACAGACAAGAGACCCAGTACTTC
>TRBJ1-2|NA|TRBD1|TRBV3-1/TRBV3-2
CASSQDHSNIGQANYGYTF
TGTGCCAGCAGCCAAGACCATTCCAATATAGGACAGGCTAACTATGGCTACACCTTC
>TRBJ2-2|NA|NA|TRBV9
CASTNTGELFF
TGTGCCAGCACAAACACCGGGGAGCTGTTTTTT
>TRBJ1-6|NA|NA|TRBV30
CAWTGGPSSYNSPLHF
TGTGCCTGGACTGGAGGGCCAAGCTCCTATAATTCACCCCTCCACTTT
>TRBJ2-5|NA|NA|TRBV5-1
CASSLARPSQETQYF
TGCGCCAGCAGCTTGGCCAGGCCCTCCCAAGAGACCCAGTACTTC
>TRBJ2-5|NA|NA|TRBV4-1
CASSQVEGRETQYF
TGCGCCAGCAGCCAAGTGGAGGGGCGAGAGACCCAGTACTTC
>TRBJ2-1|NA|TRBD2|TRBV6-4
CASSESSGGANEQFF
TGTGCCAGCAGTGAATCCAGCGGGGGGGCAAATGAGCAGTTCTTC
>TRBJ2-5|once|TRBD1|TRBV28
CASDSGQGWETQYF
TGTGCCAGTGACTCGGGACAGGGGTGGGAGACCCAGTACTTC
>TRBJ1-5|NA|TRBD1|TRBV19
CASSTTGGGQPQHF
TGTGCCAGTAGTACGACAGGGGGCGGTCAGCCCCAGCATTTT
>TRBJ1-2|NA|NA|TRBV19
CASSRDDNYGYTF
TGTGCCAGTAGTCGGGATGATAACTATGGCTACACCTTC
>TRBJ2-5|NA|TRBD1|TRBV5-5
CASSLDDRGRETQYF
TGTGCCAGCAGCTTGGATGACAGGGGAAGAGAGACCCAGTACTTC
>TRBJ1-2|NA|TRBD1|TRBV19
CASSPGTGAGGYTF
TGTGCCAGTAGTCCCGGGACAGGGGCAGGTGGCTACACCTTC
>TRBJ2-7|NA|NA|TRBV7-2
CASSSGNLYEQYF
TGTGCCAGCAGCTCCGGGAACCTCTACGAGCAGTACTTC
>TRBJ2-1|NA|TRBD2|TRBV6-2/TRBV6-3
CASSYAGGTYNEQFF
TGTGCCAGCAGTTACGCGGGGGGGACCTACAATGAGCAGTTCTTC
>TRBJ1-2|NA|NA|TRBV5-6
CASSLEGQPLVGYGYTF
TGTGCCAGCAGCTTGGAAGGACAGCCCCTCGTGGGGTATGGCTACACCTTC
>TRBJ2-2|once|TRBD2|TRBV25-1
CASSGGGDTGELFF
TGTGCCAGCAGTGGGGGAGGGGACACCGGGGAGCTGTTTTTT